The clone carrying this TCR beta chain was picked up many times. Antigen unknown. Time point defined: technical triplicate 1. For sorted libraries, the input was 1 million CD4+ or CD8+ T cells. The making of cDNA relied on 5'RACE with 10-nucleotide random UMIs. TCRdb reanalysed the 5' RACE reads using MiXCR and keeps one entry per CDR3 protein. The sample holds 25,000 or so distinct CDR3 sequences, around 13% seen once. The record originates from a study of neurological immune-mediated disorders. Study conclusions and caveats: Healthy controls had more TCR clonal expansion than multiple sclerosis, which showed the least, whereas HTLV-1-associated myelopathy showed the most. Because no CDR3 amino acid sequences were shared across subjects by expanded clones, private repertoires were suggested in all groups.

Trimming at V came to 4 bases and at J to 10 bases, leaving 13 bases not matched to a gene. The CDR3 spans 14 residues. This TCR was sampled from a female donor with HTLV-1-associated myelopathy (HAM/TSP). The chain carries TRBV12-3 or TRBV12-4 and TRBJ2-7; 7 positions match TRBD1. The sample consisted of CD4+ T cells from blood. As DNA, the CDR3 is TGTGCCAGCAGTTGGTCTCGGACAGGCCCGTCCCAGTACTTC. Protein product: CASSWSRTGPSQYF.